This T cell receptor beta chain was recorded in a study of cytomegalovirus exposure and HLA in healthy donors. Study-wide results and caveats: Relative to the approximately 660-donor mean, N-insertions were reportedly fewer in an Asian-associated ancestry cluster in a later analysis. Most TCR sequences were seen very rarely across donors, but some public TCRs occurred in many. The study assumed roughly uniform donor sequencing depth for presence/absence analyses.

Trimming cost V 2 bases and J 3 bases; bases outside gene matches: 2. Germline CDR1 reads MGHDK; CDR2 reads SYGVNS. The CDR3 length is 15 residues. PCR employed 60 Vbeta and 13 Jbeta primers. Assay used: immunoSEQ multiplex PCR; TCRdb lists only in-frame clones, some missing. This sample has roughly 61,000 clones, with around 89% found just once. About this clone: Its antigen is unknown.

The sequenced material came from PBMCs. J is TRBJ2-1 and V is TRBV25-1; 9 bases are shared with TRBD2. The source of this sequence is a man aged 25-45 years in good health and CMV-seropositive. DNA of the CDR3: TGTGCCAGCAGTGAAGAGCGGGAGGACTACAATGAGCAGTTCTTC. Translating gives CASSEEREDYNEQFF.